This T cell receptor beta chain was captured by sequencing in a study of control samples from healthy donors and cancer patients. Some clones are missing from TCRdb's copy, which holds only in-frame ones; the method was immunoSEQ multiplex PCR. The sample holds around 95,000 clones; roughly 80% are singletons and the top ten take around 20%. There are 15 residues in the CDR3. Trimming removed 6 bases from V and 5 bases from J; junction bases left unmatched: 9. The germline CDR1 and CDR2 sequences are MNHNY and SVGAGI (reference sequence). V is TRBV6-6 and J is TRBJ2-2; 7 positions match TRBD2. This TCR was sampled from a man aged 25-45 years in good health. Specimen: blood. The CDR3 nucleotides read TGTGCCAGCAGGAGCGGGGACCGACATACCGGGGAGCTGTTTTTT. Its protein product is CASRSGDRHTGELFF.